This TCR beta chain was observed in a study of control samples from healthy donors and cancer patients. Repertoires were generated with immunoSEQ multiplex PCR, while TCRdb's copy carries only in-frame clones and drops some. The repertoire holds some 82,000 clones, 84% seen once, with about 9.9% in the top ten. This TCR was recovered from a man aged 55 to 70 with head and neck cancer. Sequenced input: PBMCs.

The CDR3 nucleotides are TGTGCCAGCAGTGAAATGGCGGGGTTCGAGACCCAGTACTTC. Amino acid sequence: CASSEMAGFETQYF. The chain has TRBV6-1 and TRBJ2-5, with D possibly being TRBD2 (6 bases). This CDR3 comprises 14 residues. In germline, CDR1 is MNHNS, CDR2 SASEGT. Trimming removed 2 bases from V and 5 bases from J, with 12 bases in between.